One T cell receptor beta chain is described in this entry. Its antigen is unknown. With 6 bases removed from V and 3 bases from J, the gap between germline ends came to 12 bases. CDR3 length: 12 residues. Germline V gene sequence: CDR1 SQVTM, CDR2 ANQGSEA. The data were obtained in a study of T-cell memory formation after mild COVID-19. Study-wide background: TCR clusters were mostly donor specific. Findings of the study overall: Day 15 to 85 contracting clones showed balanced CD4/CD8; day 15 to 37 expanders favored CD4+. Second-wave clones that peaked on day 37 lacked confirmed SARS-CoV-2 specificity. Pre-infection memory already had some responding clones, implying cross-reactive memory joined.

TCRdb reprocessed the 5' RACE reads via MiXCR and lists one record per CDR3 protein. The table lists approximately 150,000 distinct CDR3 sequences, about 19% of them singletons, with approximately 2.3% in the top ten. The TCR comes from an adult woman who had mild COVID-19 (a few samples of this study predate the infection). Cell type and time point are not known. The V and J genes are TRBV29-1 and TRBJ2-7; unclear D gene. The sample consisted of PBMCs or a T cell subset sorted from them (not recorded which). This CDR3 is CSVLDRNYEQYF. The CDR3 DNA follows: TGCAGCGTCCTGGACCGAAACTACGAGCAGTACTTC.